These 26 T cell receptor beta chains were all obtained from the same sample, sequenced in a study of blood T cell repertoires in COVID-19. Measured with immunoSEQ multiplex PCR; TCRdb has only the in-frame clones, and not every one. The profile shows 25,000 to 30,000 clones, 80% of them singletons. Material for sequencing was peripheral blood. All receptors come from a woman in her sixties or seventies with acute or convalescent COVID-19.

Details on this clone: Other nucleotide sequences from this sample produce the same CDR3. The V call is TRBV7-3, the J call TRBJ2-3; D gene unclear. With 4 bases removed from V and 1 base from J, the gap between germline ends came to 6 bases. The length of the CDR3 is 13 residues. Germline CDR1 SGHTA, CDR2 FQGTGA. CDR3 in amino acids: CASSSGGTDTQYF. The CDR3 DNA reads as TGTGCCAGCAGCTCAGGTGGCACAGATACGCAGTATTTT. The entire variable domain, with the rest obtained from reference TRBV7-3 and TRBJ2-3, is as follows: GAGVSQTPSNKVTEKGKYVELRCDPISGHTALYWYRQSLGQGPEFLIYFQGTGAADDSGLPNDRFFAVRPEGSVSTLKIQRTERGDSAVYLCASSSGGTDTQYFGPGTRLTVL.

This sequence joins TRBV9 and TRBJ2-3; TRBD2 matches 10 bases. The CDR3 loop spans 16 amino acids. The junction had 3 bases not matched to a gene; V was cut back by 2 bases and J by 0 bases. Germline lookup yields CDR1 SGDLS and CDR2 YYNGEE. CDR3 DNA sequence: TGTGCCAGCAGCGTTGGACTAGCGGAAAGCACAGATACGCAGTATTTT. It specifies CASSVGLAESTDTQYF.

The CDR3 loop is CASSKGQGKQPSGSSSYNSPLHF. DNA of the CDR3: TGTGCCAGCAGTAAAGGACAGGGGAAGCAACCTAGTGGGTCGAGCTCCTATAATTCACCCCTCCACTTT. The chain employs TRBV6-1 and TRBJ1-6, with 9 bases aligning to TRBD1. The CDR3 spans 23 residues. The J segment lost 0 bases and the V segment lost 5 bases, leaving 23 bases of the junction unmatched. Germline V lookup: CDR1 MNHNS, CDR2 SASEGT.

The rearrangement links TRBV20-1 to TRBJ2-1; D remains unclear. Germline V lookup: CDR1 DFQATT, CDR2 SNEGSKA (reference sequence). The CDR3 contains 10 residues. The germline V and J ends were trimmed by 7 bases and 3 bases, with 4 bases remaining between them. CDR3 sequence (DNA): TGCAGTGGGCTCTACAATGAGCAGTTCTTC. Translation: CSGLYNEQFF.

This chain links TRBV19 with TRBJ2-7; 9 bases line up with TRBD1. Germline values: CDR1 LNHDA, CDR2 SQIVND (reference sequence). There are 16 residues in the CDR3. Trimming at V came to 3 bases and at J to 2 bases, leaving 8 bases not matched to a gene. CDR3 in amino acids: CASSIRPGTGPYEQYF. The CDR3 DNA reads TGTGCCAGTAGTATTCGGCCGGGGACAGGGCCCTACGAGCAGTACTTC.

On this clone itself: The junction departs from the called germline gene at one end, perhaps through a read error. The chain carries TRBV19 and TRBJ1-2, with 7 positions matching TRBD1. Per germline, CDR1 LNHDA and CDR2 SQIVND (reference sequence). The CDR3 totals 13 residues. DNA of the CDR3: TGTGCCAGTAGTCTAGACAGGGTGGATGGCTACACCTTC. Encoded protein: CASSLDRVDGYTF.

The chain couples TRBV7-3 to TRBJ2-5; TRBD2 aligns across 7 bases. With 5 bases clipped from V and 3 bases from J, the junction kept 3 bases outside the gene matches. Germline assignment: CDR1 SGHTA and CDR2 FQGTGA. The CDR3 totals 13 residues. In DNA form, the CDR3 reads TGTGCCAGCAGCCCCGCGGGAGAAGAGACCCAGTACTTC. It codes for CASSPAGEETQYF.

This clone appeared a few times. V is TRBV2 and J is TRBJ2-2; D ambiguous. This CDR3 has 16 residues. The ends were cut back, 6 bases at V and 0 bases at J, with 14 bases in the middle. CDR1 and CDR2 (germline): SNHLY, FYNNEI. DNA of the CDR3: TGTGCCAGCAGGCCTTCTATGCGTACGAACACCGGGGAGCTGTTTTTT. It is translated as CASRPSMRTNTGELFF. The full variable domain, its missing parts supplied by reference TRBV2 and TRBJ2-2, is EPEVTQTPSHQVTQMGQEVILRCVPISNHLYFYWYRQILGQKVEFLVSFYNNEISEKSEIFDDQFSVERPDGSNFTLKIRSTKLEDSAMYFCASRPSMRTNTGELFFGEGSRLTVL.

This clone was observed a few times. This sequence joins TRBV4-1 and TRBJ1-5; D unclear. The V and J ends lost 0 bases and 9 bases respectively, with 18 bases between them. Germline V lookup: CDR1 MGHRA, CDR2 YSYEKL. The CDR3 length is 16 residues. CDR3 in amino acids: CASSQEGQVPAGPQHF. The CDR3 DNA is TGCGCCAGCAGCCAAGAGGGTCAGGTGCCGGCGGGGCCCCAGCATTTT.

This clone was picked up a small number of times. V usage is TRBV11-2 and J usage is TRBJ2-3; 9 bases are a match to TRBD2. This CDR3 has 17 residues. The germline V gene has CDR1 SGHAT and CDR2 FQNNGV. The V gene end was trimmed by 0 bases and the J gene end by 0 bases; junction bases not matched to a gene: 4. The CDR3 nucleotides are TGTGCCAGCAGCTTAGAGCTAGCGGGGCATAGCACAGATACGCAGTATTTT. Its translation is CASSLELAGHSTDTQYF.

This clone appeared once. The genes are TRBV7-9 and TRBJ1-3; 8 bases match TRBD1. Germline V gene sequence: CDR1 SEHNR, CDR2 FQNEAQ (reference sequence). The J segment lost 4 bases and the V segment lost 1 base, leaving 9 bases of the junction unmatched. CDR3 length: 17 residues. For the CDR3, the DNA is TGTGCCAGCAGCTTAGAGGACAGGGCGTTGCGGGGAAACACCATATATTTT. The encoded protein is CASSLEDRALRGNTIYF.

The J gene is TRBJ1-2, the V gene TRBV28; D is unresolved. With 8 bases removed from V and 2 bases from J, the gap between germline ends came to 12 bases. The CDR3 length is 13 residues. Per germline, CDR1 MDHEN and CDR2 SYDVKM. The CDR3 DNA follows: TGTGCCAGCCGTGTAGCAGCCAACTATGGCTACACCTTC. Its translation: CASRVAANYGYTF.

This clone was observed a single time. J is TRBJ2-6 and V is TRBV30, with TRBD1 as a possible D gene (5 bases). Germline-derived CDR1 and CDR2 are GTSNPN and SVGIG (reference sequence). Trimming shortened V by 2 bases and J by 0 bases, and 14 bases separated the two germline ends. This CDR3 is built from 17 residues. The CDR3 bases are TGTGCCTGGAGTAGGGGCAGGGCCTCCTCTGGGGCCAACGTCCTGACTTTC. Amino acid sequence: CAWSRGRASSGANVLTF.

The rearrangement joins TRBV7-2 to TRBJ1-6, with D perhaps TRBD1 (5 bases). The CDR3 length is 16 residues. Germline V gene data show CDR1 as SGHTA and CDR2 as FQGNSA. Trimming stripped 7 bases from V and 0 bases from J, with 13 bases between. CDR3 coding DNA: TGTGCCAGCAACATGGGGCGGAGCTCCTATAATTCACCCCTCCACTTT. Translating gives CASNMGRSSYNSPLHF.

The table lists this clone with a few counts. V is TRBV6-2 or TRBV6-3 and J is TRBJ1-4; unclear D gene. The CDR3 has 15 amino acids. Trimming took 5 bases from V and 8 from J, leaving 18 bases between them. Germline CDR1 reads MNHEY; CDR2 reads SVGEGT. The CDR3 loop reads CASSVLGSRGEKLFF. The CDR3 bases are TGTGCCAGCAGTGTTTTGGGTTCCCGAGGGGAAAAACTGTTTTTT.

This chain connects TRBV5-3 to TRBJ2-1; D gene uncertain. TRBV5-3 is marked as an open reading frame, function uncertain. The CDR3 is 14 residues long. V was cut by 2 bases and J by 10 bases, with 16 bases left in between. The CDR3 here is CARSFSAIYWEQFF. The CDR3 DNA reads TGTGCCAGAAGCTTCAGCGCGATTTACTGGGAGCAGTTCTTC.

This clone was counted a single time. The chain links TRBV28 to TRBJ2-1, with 7 bases matching TRBD2. The CDR3 runs 14 residues. CDR1 and CDR2 (germline): MDHEN, SYDVKM. The trim removed 6 bases at V and 9 bases at J, leaving 11 bases unmatched. The CDR3 DNA is TGTGCCAGCAGCACAGGACTAGATCGGGGTGAGCAGTTCTTC. It translates to CASSTGLDRGEQFF.

The DNA of the CDR3 is TGTGCCAGTAGTATGGCACAGGGTCTAGGCAAAAACATTCAGTACTTC. Protein: CASSMAQGLGKNIQYF. The chain is built from TRBV19 and TRBJ2-4, with D possibly TRBD1 on 6 matching bases. V shed 3 bases and J shed 3 bases, with 15 bases lying between them. The CDR3 sequence is 16 residues long. CDR1 LNHDA and CDR2 SQIVND come from the germline V gene (reference sequence).

V and J are TRBV7-8 and TRBJ2-2; TRBD2 matches 12 bases. Germline loops: CDR1 SGHVS, CDR2 FQNEAQ. The junction had 10 bases not matched to a gene; V was cut back by 5 bases and J by 6 bases. The CDR3 extends over 17 amino acids. CDR3 region: CASSGRASGGAPGELFF. As DNA, the CDR3 is TGTGCCAGCAGCGGACGGGCTAGCGGGGGGGCCCCCGGGGAGCTGTTTTTT.

The rearrangement joins TRBV7-3 to TRBJ2-3, with 9 bases matching TRBD2. The CDR3 loop spans 17 amino acids. The V gene's germline CDR1 is SGHTA and CDR2 FQGTGA. With 0 bases clipped from V and 6 bases from J, the junction kept 10 bases outside the gene matches. The CDR3 loop reads CASSLTGLAGTGDTQYF. The CDR3 DNA is TGTGCCAGCAGCTTAACCGGTCTAGCGGGGACGGGGGATACGCAGTATTTT.

This clone came up once. The chain has TRBV9 and TRBJ1-1; unclear D gene. V dropped 4 bases and J dropped 8 bases, with 15 bases sitting between them. The germline V gene has CDR1 SGDLS and CDR2 YYNGEE. This CDR3 is 13 amino acids long. CDR3 protein: CASSPWALGEAFF. The CDR3 nucleotides are TGTGCCAGCAGCCCCTGGGCACTGGGCGAAGCTTTCTTT.

V is TRBV20-1 and J is TRBJ1-1, with 8 bases lining up with TRBD1. Looked up from germline, CDR1 is DFQATT and CDR2 is SNEGSKA (reference sequence). Trimming took 5 bases from V and 10 from J; bases not matched to a gene: 6. The CDR3 is 11 residues long. This chain's CDR3 is CSAYDRGRAFF. Here the CDR3 DNA reads TGCAGTGCTTACGACAGGGGAAGAGCTTTCTTT.

The chain has TRBV5-1 and TRBJ2-7; 8 nucleotides line up with TRBD1. Trimming cost V 3 bases and J 5 bases; bases outside gene matches: 4. In germline, CDR1 is SGHRS, CDR2 YFSETQ. The CDR3 consists of 13 residues. CDR3 protein: CASSSGQGHEQYF. The CDR3, as DNA: TGCGCCAGCAGCTCAGGACAGGGCCACGAGCAGTACTTC.

This clone is medium-sized (0.01 to 0.1%). The chain has TRBV6-2 or TRBV6-3 and TRBJ1-5; D unresolved. CDR3 length: 12 amino acids. Germline V CDR1 and CDR2: MNHEY, SVGEGT. Between the trimmed V and J ends, which lost 6 bases and 4 bases, there was a span of 7 bases. CDR3 coding DNA: TGTGCCAGCAGCCTGTCGAATCAGCCCCAGCATTTT. This codes for CASSLSNQPQHF.

In this sample, this clone turned up a few times. The V and J genes are TRBV7-3 and TRBJ2-1; D perhaps matches TRBD2 (6 bases). The CDR3 has 13 amino acids. CDR1 and CDR2 from the germline V gene are SGHTA and FQGTGA. Trimming left V 4 bases short and J 10 bases short, with 14 bases between. The CDR3, as DNA: TGTGCCAGCAGCTCACAGCCGGGACTGGAGCAGTTCTTC. Amino acids: CASSSQPGLEQFF.

The genes are TRBV10-3 and TRBJ1-1; 11 bases are a match to TRBD1. The V gene end was trimmed by 6 bases and the J gene end by 4 bases; junction bases not matched to a gene: 1. Per the germline V gene, CDR1 is ENHRY and CDR2 is SYGVKD. The length of the CDR3 is 13 residues. The CDR3 DNA follows: TGTGCCATCAGCGGGACAGGGGGCACTGAAGCTTTCTTT. Encoded protein: CAISGTGGTEAFF.